The T cell receptor beta chain described here comes from a study of cytomegalovirus exposure and HLA in healthy donors. Primers for the PCR totalled 60 Vbeta and 13 Jbeta. Profiled with immunoSEQ multiplex PCR; TCRdb holds only in-frame clones, not every one. In the table there are 200,000 to 250,000 clones, about 80% of which are singletons. The ends lost 4 bases at V and 0 bases at J; junction bases unmatched: 5. Germline CDR1 is SGDLS and CDR2 is YYNGEE. The CDR3 spans 16 residues. Sequenced sample: PBMCs. The V and J genes are TRBV9 and TRBJ2-5; TRBD2 aligns across 11 bases. This TCR was sampled from a woman aged 55-70 years in good health and CMV-seropositive. The CDR3 DNA sequence: TGTGCCAGCAGCCCGGGACTAGCGGATCACCAAGAGACCCAGTACTTC. Protein product: CASSPGLADHQETQYF.